Below, 29 T cell receptor beta chains from the same sample are listed, as sequenced in a study of T cells in Graves' hyperthyroidism and ophthalmopathy. Amplification of TCR beta CDR3 regions was performed using RNA transcripts as template. The TCR CDR3 was amplified in a first-round RT-PCR using the HTBI primer set. One entry per CDR3 protein results from TCRdb running MiXCR on the multiplex PCR reads. The sample yields about 480,000 distinct CDR3 sequences, around a quarter seen once. The sequenced material came from blood. Source of these receptors: a woman in her 30s with Graves' ophthalmopathy.

This clonotype was counted many times. The gene calls are TRBV6-1 and TRBJ2-4; a possible D gene is TRBD1 (6 bases). The CDR3 runs to 15 residues. Germline lookup yields CDR1 MNHNS and CDR2 SASEGT. The V and J ends lost 6 bases and 4 bases respectively, with 16 bases between them. The CDR3 protein is CASRLSWTDKNIQYF. The CDR3 DNA reads as TGTGCCAGCAGACTAAGTTGGACAGATAAAAACATTCAGTACTTC.

The sample holds many counts of this clonotype. The rearrangement uses TRBV7-8 and TRBJ2-7, with 7 positions matching TRBD1. J lost 5 bases, V lost 5 bases, and 6 bases had no gene match. The CDR3 has 13 residues. Germline CDR1 is SGHVS and CDR2 is FQNEAQ. This CDR3 reads CASSLGQFNEQYF. The CDR3 coding sequence is TGTGCCAGCAGCCTGGGACAGTTCAACGAGCAGTACTTC.

The chain links TRBV6-1 to TRBJ1-5, with 7 bases lining up with TRBD1. Germline V gene sequence: CDR1 MNHNS, CDR2 SASEGT. V dropped 2 bases and J dropped 5; count of bases not matched to a gene: 3. CDR3 length: 14 residues. The CDR3 reads CASSESTGYQPQHF. In nucleotides, the CDR3 is TGTGCCAGCAGTGAATCGACAGGGTATCAGCCCCAGCATTTT.

Many counts were recorded for this clonotype. The V gene is TRBV20-1, the J gene TRBJ1-5, with 8 nucleotides matching TRBD1. The CDR3 is 14 amino acids. Germline CDR1 DFQATT, CDR2 SNEGSKA (reference sequence). Trimming cost V 5 bases and J 2 bases; bases outside gene matches: 5. This CDR3 is CSAGGQGGNQPQHF. The CDR3 nucleotides read TGCAGTGCTGGCGGACAGGGTGGCAATCAGCCCCAGCATTTT.

This clonotype was observed many times. The J gene is TRBJ1-2, the V gene TRBV19; a weak D match, TRBD1 (6 bases). Trimming shortened V by 7 bases and J by 2 bases, and 20 bases separated the two germline ends. The CDR3 runs 16 residues. Germline CDR1 is LNHDA and CDR2 is SQIVND (reference sequence). CDR3 protein: CASTLQQGMTNYGYTF. CDR3 DNA: TGTGCCAGTACCCTTCAACAGGGAATGACGAACTATGGCTACACCTTC. Drawing the rest from reference TRBV19 and TRBJ1-2, the complete variable domain is DGGITQSPKYLFRKEGQNVTLSCEQNLNHDAMYWYRQDPGQGLRLIYYSQIVNDFQKGDIAEGYSVSREKKESFPLTVTSAQKNPTAFYLCASTLQQGMTNYGYTFGSGTRLTVV.

The chain is built from TRBV6-2 or TRBV6-3 and TRBJ2-7; tentatively, D is TRBD2 (5 bases). CDR1 is MNHEY, CDR2 SVGEGT, per germline. This CDR3 contains 14 residues. V dropped 2 bases and J dropped 2 bases, with 10 bases sitting between them. CDR3: CASSYRLAAYEQYF. CDR3 sequence (DNA): TGTGCCAGCAGTTACCGGCTAGCTGCCTACGAGCAGTACTTC.

V gene TRBV6-5 combines with J gene TRBJ2-7; possible D gene TRBD2, 5 bases. V was trimmed by 8 bases and J by 3 bases, leaving 17 bases between them. CDR3 length: 14 amino acids. The V gene's germline CDR1 is MNHEY and CDR2 SVGAGI. CDR3: CASGRTRGIYEQYF. CDR3 nucleotides: TGTGCCAGCGGTCGTACTAGAGGGATCTACGAGCAGTACTTC.

In its sample, this clonotype was seen many times. The chain combines TRBV10-3 with TRBJ1-2; a possible D gene is TRBD1 (5 bases). The ends were cut back, 3 bases at V and 7 bases at J, with 15 bases in the middle. In germline, CDR1 is ENHRY, CDR2 SYGVKD. The CDR3 is 14 amino acids. CDR3 nucleotides: TGTGCCATCAGTGACAGACAGAGTTCTAGTGGCTACACCTTC. Amino acid sequence: CAISDRQSSSGYTF.

The sample holds a few counts of this clonotype. This chain uses TRBV12-3 or TRBV12-4 with TRBJ1-3, with D possibly matching TRBD1 (5 bases). Trimming shortened V by 6 bases and J by 0 bases, and 15 bases separated the two germline ends. The length of the CDR3 is 16 residues. The CDR3 DNA sequence: TGTGCCAGCAGACCCGACAGTCTCATCTCTGGAAACACCATATATTTT. This encodes CASRPDSLISGNTIYF.

This chain connects TRBV4-2 to TRBJ1-1, with D possibly being TRBD1 (5 bases). Germline CDR1 and CDR2: LGHNA and YNFKEQ. The CDR3 extends over 17 amino acids. V was cut by 1 base and J by 1 base, with 16 bases left in between. This chain's CDR3 is CASSQGLGGSGNTEAFF. CDR3 in DNA: TGTGCCAGCAGCCAAGGTCTGGGGGGGTCGGGGAACACTGAAGCTTTCTTT.

The rearrangement joins TRBV12-3 or TRBV12-4 to TRBJ1-1; weak D call: TRBD1 (6 bases). This CDR3 contains 13 residues. Trimming pared 6 bases from V and 7 bases from J, leaving 15 bases between. This chain's CDR3 is CASSVWGQGEAFF. CDR3 nucleotides: TGTGCCAGCAGCGTCTGGGGGCAGGGTGAAGCTTTCTTT.

This clonotype was found many times. V and J are TRBV6-5 and TRBJ1-1, with D maybe TRBD1 (5 bases). There are 13 residues in the CDR3. Between the trimmed V and J ends, which lost 2 bases and 1 base, there was a span of 5 bases. Germline V gene data show CDR1 as MNHEY and CDR2 as SVGAGI. The CDR3 DNA reads TGTGCCAGCAGTTACGACAGGAACACTGAAGCTTTCTTT. It encodes CASSYDRNTEAFF.

This clonotype has ten or more counts. This chain uses TRBV6-1 with TRBJ1-1, with D maybe TRBD1 (5 bases). Trimming cost V 7 bases and J 3 bases, with 9 bases left between them. The length of the CDR3 is 12 residues. Germline V lookup: CDR1 MNHNS, CDR2 SASEGT. This CDR3 is CASMGVDTEAFF. The DNA of the CDR3 is TGTGCCAGCATGGGGGTAGACACTGAAGCTTTCTTT.

Ten or more counts support this clonotype. The genes are TRBV13 and TRBJ2-7; weak D call: TRBD1 (6 bases). There are 15 residues in the CDR3. The germline V and J ends were trimmed by 5 bases and 2 bases, with 16 bases remaining between them. Germline-derived CDR1 and CDR2 are PRHDT and FYEKMQ (reference sequence). For the CDR3, the DNA is TGTGCCAGCAGCCAAAACAGGGCAGGGACCTACGAGCAGTACTTC. Amino acids: CASSQNRAGTYEQYF.

This clonotype was recorded many times. This sequence joins TRBV6-5 and TRBJ1-2; D unresolved. Germline loops: CDR1 MNHEY, CDR2 SVGAGI. CDR3 length equals 14 residues. Trimming stripped 0 bases from V and 6 bases from J, with 11 bases between. The CDR3 sequence is CASSYSRSDHGYTF. For the CDR3, the DNA is TGTGCCAGCAGTTACTCGAGGTCAGACCATGGCTACACCTTC.

This clonotype was picked up many times. This sequence joins TRBV20-1 and TRBJ1-1; unclear D gene. Trimming took 2 bases from V and 5 from J, leaving 15 bases between them. The CDR3 totals 14 residues. Germline values: CDR1 DFQATT, CDR2 SNEGSKA (reference sequence). CDR3 sequence reads: CSARTSEGGTEAFF. The CDR3 DNA sequence: TGCAGTGCTAGAACGAGCGAGGGAGGAACTGAAGCTTTCTTT.

This clonotype was counted between two and nine times. V gene TRBV20-1 combines with J gene TRBJ1-2, with D possibly matching TRBD1 (6 bases). CDR3 length: 14 residues. V dropped 5 bases and J dropped 4 bases, with 17 bases sitting between them. In germline, CDR1 is DFQATT, CDR2 SNEGSKA (reference sequence). Here the CDR3 DNA reads TGCAGTGCTTCAAAACGACAGGCCAGCTATGGCTACACCTTC. Protein product: CSASKRQASYGYTF.

This clonotype came up many times. V usage is TRBV5-5 and J usage is TRBJ1-1; D remains unclear. The CDR3 spans 14 residues. The ends were cut back, 4 bases at V and 5 bases at J, with 15 bases in the middle. Germline V lookup: CDR1 SGHKS, CDR2 YYEKEE (reference sequence). CDR3 protein: CASSIYRETTEAFF. The CDR3 DNA reads TGTGCCAGCAGCATATACCGGGAAACGACTGAAGCTTTCTTT.

The sample holds many counts of this clonotype. The chain uses TRBV2 and TRBJ2-3, with D perhaps assigned TRBD1 or TRBD2 (5 bases each). In germline, CDR1 is SNHLY, CDR2 FYNNEI. V gave up 10 bases and J gave up 6 bases, with 14 bases separating them. This CDR3 is 12 amino acids long. CDR3 sequence: CATRDRGDTQYF. The CDR3 region has the DNA TGTGCCACGCGAGACAGAGGGGATACGCAGTATTTT.

This chain connects TRBV12-3 or TRBV12-4 to TRBJ2-7; 11 nucleotides agree with TRBD1. The CDR3 sequence is 15 residues long. Germline trimming cut 1 base from V and 6 bases from J; bases unmatched to any gene: 5. The CDR3 protein is CASSLGTGGKGEQYF. The CDR3 coding sequence is TGTGCCAGCAGTTTAGGGACAGGGGGCAAAGGCGAGCAGTACTTC.

V usage is TRBV28 and J usage is TRBJ2-7; D not certain. This CDR3 spans 14 amino acids. The germline gives CDR1 MDHEN, CDR2 SYDVKM. Trimming removed 5 bases at V and 5 bases at J, with 16 bases between. The DNA of the CDR3 is TGTGCCAGCAGTGACGGCCTCCTGGTCAACGAGCAGTACTTC. Translation gives CASSDGLLVNEQYF.

In its sample, this clonotype was seen many times. The J gene is TRBJ1-1, the V gene TRBV5-1, with D possibly matching TRBD1 (5 bases). The germline V and J ends were trimmed by 4 bases and 1 base, with 17 bases remaining between them. CDR1 is SGHRS and CDR2 is YFSETQ in the germline V gene. This CDR3 has 16 residues. The CDR3 region has the DNA TGCGCCAGCAGCCCTGGGGGACGGGAGACGAACACTGAAGCTTTCTTT. This translates into CASSPGGRETNTEAFF.

Many counts were recorded for this clonotype. This chain joins TRBV30 and TRBJ1-2; D is perhaps TRBD1 (5 bases). CDR1 is GTSNPN and CDR2 is SVGIG in the germline V gene (reference sequence). With 0 bases removed from V and 8 bases from J, the gap between germline ends came to 13 bases. This CDR3 region has 13 residues. Written as DNA, the CDR3 is TGTGCCTGGAGTGTCTGGGGGAAGAAGGGCTACACCTTC. Translation: CAWSVWGKKGYTF.

The V gene is TRBV28, the J gene TRBJ1-5; D not resolved. V lost 10 bases, J lost 2 bases, and 15 bases lay in between. The germline V gene encodes CDR1 MDHEN and CDR2 SYDVKM. The CDR3 is 14 residues long. The CDR3 sequence: CAISRVLGNQPQHF. CDR3 bases: TGTGCCATCTCTAGGGTCCTTGGCAATCAGCCCCAGCATTTT.

The genes are TRBV12-3 or TRBV12-4 and TRBJ2-7, with a tentative D call TRBD2 (6 bases). The V and J ends lost 5 bases and 4 bases respectively, with 9 bases between them. The CDR3 is made up of 12 amino acids. CDR3 bases: TGTGCCAGCAGTCGGGACTTATACGAGCAGTACTTC. Residues: CASSRDLYEQYF.

This clonotype has at least ten counts. DNA for the CDR3: TGTGCCAGCAGTTTCTTAAATATGAACACTGAAGCTTTCTTT. Translation: CASSFLNMNTEAFF. V is TRBV12-3 or TRBV12-4 and J is TRBJ1-1; D is uncertain. This CDR3 has 14 residues. V dropped 3 bases and J dropped 0 bases, with 8 bases sitting between them.

This chain uses TRBV7-9 with TRBJ2-7; TRBD2 might be the D (5 bases). In germline, CDR1 is SEHNR, CDR2 FQNEAQ (reference sequence). V shed 1 base and J shed 3 bases, with 10 bases lying between them. The CDR3 is 14 amino acids. CDR3 coding DNA: TGTGCCAGCAGCTTAGACACGAGGGACTACGAGCAGTACTTC. Translation: CASSLDTRDYEQYF.

The chain couples TRBV5-6 to TRBJ1-2, with 9 bases lining up with TRBD1. Germline values: CDR1 SGHDT, CDR2 YYEEEE. The CDR3 length is 13 residues. The V segment lost 1 base and the J segment 7 bases; nucleotides outside the gene matches: 2. CDR3 DNA: TGTGCCAGCAGCTTGACAGGGGGCAGTGGCTACACCTTC. Its translation is CASSLTGGSGYTF.

This chain connects TRBV11-2 to TRBJ1-2, with TRBD1 matching 7 bases. Trimming at V came to 1 base and at J to 8 bases, leaving 13 bases not matched to a gene. Germline loops: CDR1 SGHAT, CDR2 FQNNGV. The CDR3 runs to 16 residues. This chain's CDR3 is CASSLGTGTAVRGYTF. The DNA of the CDR3 is TGTGCCAGCAGCTTAGGAACTGGGACAGCCGTGCGAGGCTACACCTTC.